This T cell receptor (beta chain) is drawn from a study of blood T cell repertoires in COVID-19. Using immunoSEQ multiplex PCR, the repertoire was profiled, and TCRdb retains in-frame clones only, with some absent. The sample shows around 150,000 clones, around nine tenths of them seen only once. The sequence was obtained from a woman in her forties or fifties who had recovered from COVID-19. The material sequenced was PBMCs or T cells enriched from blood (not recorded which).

This CDR3 reads CASNRDRGGTLHF. In nucleotides, the CDR3 is TGTGCCAGCAACAGAGACAGGGGGGGAACCCTCCACTTT. The chain uses TRBV27 and TRBJ1-6; 9 bases line up with TRBD1. This CDR3 is 13 amino acids long. Looked up from germline, CDR1 is MNHEY and CDR2 is SMNVEV (reference sequence). V trimming: 7 bases; J trimming: 14 bases; junction bases outside the gene matches: 9.